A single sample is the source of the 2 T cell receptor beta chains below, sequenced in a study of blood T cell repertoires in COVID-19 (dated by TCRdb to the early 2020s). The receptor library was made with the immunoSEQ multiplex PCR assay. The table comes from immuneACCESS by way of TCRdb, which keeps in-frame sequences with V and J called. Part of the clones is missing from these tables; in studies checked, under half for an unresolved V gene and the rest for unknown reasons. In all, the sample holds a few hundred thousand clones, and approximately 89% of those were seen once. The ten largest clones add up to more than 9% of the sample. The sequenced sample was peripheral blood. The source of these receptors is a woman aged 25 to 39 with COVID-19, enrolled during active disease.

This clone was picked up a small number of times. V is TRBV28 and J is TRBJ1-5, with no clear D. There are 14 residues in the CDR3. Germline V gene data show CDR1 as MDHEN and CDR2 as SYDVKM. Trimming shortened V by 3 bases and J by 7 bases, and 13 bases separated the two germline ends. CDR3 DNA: TGTGCCAGCAGTTTGAGGTTACGGGGACAGCCCCAGCATTTT. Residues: CASSLRLRGQPQHF.

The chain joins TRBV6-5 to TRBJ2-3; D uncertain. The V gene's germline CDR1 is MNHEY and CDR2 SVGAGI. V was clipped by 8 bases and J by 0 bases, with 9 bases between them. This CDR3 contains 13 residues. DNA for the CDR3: TGTGCCAGCCGTTGGCAGAGCACAGATACGCAGTATTTT. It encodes CASRWQSTDTQYF.